These 29 T cell receptor beta chains share one sample of origin, sequenced in a study of breast tumors, draining lymph nodes, adjacent tissues. A single record per CDR3 protein comes from TCRdb applying MiXCR to the multiplex PCR reads. The data contain about 140,000 distinct CDR3 sequences, approximately 32% of them singletons. The lymph nodes were axillary draining lymph nodes from breast cancer patients. The specimen was axillary lymph node tissue. The receptor set was obtained from a female donor with breast cancer. Some clones in this sample may be carry-over from other donors' samples.

This clonotype was observed many times. J is TRBJ2-1 and V is TRBV5-5, with D perhaps TRBD2 (6 bases). The germline V gene has CDR1 SGHKS and CDR2 YYEKEE (reference sequence). V lost 1 base, J lost 5 bases, and 13 bases lay in between. This CDR3 is built from 15 residues. In DNA, the CDR3 is TGTGCCAGCAGCTTGTGGGGGGATTGGGACAATGAGCAGTTCTTC. Protein sequence: CASSLWGDWDNEQFF.

V gene TRBV6-2 or TRBV6-3 combines with J gene TRBJ2-5; the match to TRBD1 covers 10 bases. V lost 5 bases to trimming and J lost 1 base; unmatched junction nucleotides: 7. This CDR3 spans 16 amino acids. Germline V lookup: CDR1 MNHEY, CDR2 SVGEGT. CDR3 coding DNA: TGTGCCAGCAGTCCCCGGGACAGGGGAGGCCAAGAGACCCAGTACTTC. Amino acid sequence: CASSPRDRGGQETQYF.

About this clonotype: A much larger clone lies one base from this, so it may be a read error. The conserved final phenylalanine or tryptophan is absent from the CDR3, which likely points to a read error. The CDR3 loop reads CASSPPGQGPQYS. The DNA of the CDR3 is TGTGCCAGCTCACCCCCGGGACAGGGGCCGCAGTATTCT. The V call is TRBV14, the J call TRBJ2-3, with TRBD1 matching 10 bases. CDR1 is SGHDN, CDR2 FVKESK, per germline. V lost 8 bases and J lost 10; bases outside the gene matches: 9. The CDR3 length is 13 residues.

There are many counts of this clonotype. The chain links TRBV19 to TRBJ2-5; D is unresolved. There are 14 residues in the CDR3. V lost 9 bases, J lost 1 base, and 15 bases lay in between. Germline lookup yields CDR1 LNHDA and CDR2 SQIVND (reference sequence). Here the CDR3 reads CASSWGVSQETQYF. Here the CDR3 DNA reads TGTGCCAGCTCGTGGGGTGTCAGCCAAGAGACCCAGTACTTC.

This clonotype occurred many times. The chain employs TRBV30 and TRBJ2-7; D not certain. Between the trimmed V and J ends, which lost 5 bases and 0 bases, there was a span of 8 bases. The germline V gene has CDR1 GTSNPN and CDR2 SVGIG (reference sequence). The CDR3 covers 12 residues. This CDR3 reads CAWSRTSYEQYF. Here the CDR3 DNA reads TGTGCCTGGTCCAGAACCTCCTACGAGCAGTACTTC.

This clonotype was seen repeatedly, ten times or more. The rearrangement joins TRBV10-3 to TRBJ1-3; D ambiguous. The germline CDR1 and CDR2 sequences are ENHRY and SYGVKD. Deletions cut 10 bases from V and 8 bases from J, with 12 bases between. The CDR3 has 11 residues. CDR3 protein: CATSPADTIYF. CDR3 nucleotides: TGTGCCACCAGCCCAGCGGACACCATATATTTT.

The chain employs TRBV11-2 and TRBJ2-3, with 8 bases matching TRBD2. The CDR3 length is 18 residues. The trim removed 2 bases at V and 2 bases at J, leaving 12 bases unmatched. Germline V CDR1 and CDR2: SGHAT, FQNNGV. This CDR3 reads CASSLRSPPAGATDTQYF. The CDR3 coding sequence is TGTGCCAGCAGCTTACGGTCTCCACCAGCGGGGGCCACAGATACGCAGTATTTT.

This clonotype is categorized as medium-sized. The rearrangement joins TRBV15 to TRBJ2-3; D not resolved. The CDR3 length is 14 residues. The germline V and J ends were trimmed by 5 bases and 6 bases, with 15 bases remaining between them. Germline V lookup: CDR1 LNHNV, CDR2 YYDKDF (reference sequence). CDR3 DNA: TGTGCCACCAGCCTTACTGCCCCGACCGATACGCAGTATTTT. Protein product: CATSLTAPTDTQYF. Looking up the rest from reference TRBV15 and TRBJ2-3 gives the full variable domain: DAMVIQNPRYQVTQFGKPVTLSCSQTLNHNVMYWYQQKSSQAPKLLFHYYDKDFNNEADTPDNFQSRRPNTSFCFLDIRSPGLGDTAMYLCATSLTAPTDTQYFGPGTRLTVL.

This clonotype was counted many times. V is TRBV28 and J is TRBJ1-5; D is uncertain. Trimming pared 3 bases from V and 5 bases from J, leaving 5 bases between. Germline V gene data show CDR1 as MDHEN and CDR2 as SYDVKM. This CDR3 spans 12 amino acids. The DNA for the CDR3 is TGTGCCAGCAGTTTCTTGGATCAGCCCCAGCATTTT. It is translated as CASSFLDQPQHF.

The V call is TRBV7-3, the J call TRBJ2-3; 11 nucleotides align to TRBD2. The V gene's germline CDR1 is SGHTA and CDR2 FQGTGA. V shed 5 bases, J shed 3 bases, and the junction held 16 bases outside the gene matches. The CDR3 has 19 amino acids. Written as DNA, the CDR3 is TGTGCCAGCAGCGCCCACCGCACGACTAGCGGGAACGGGACAGATACGCAGTATTTT. Translation: CASSAHRTTSGNGTDTQYF.

This clonotype was counted a single time. The junction departs from the called germline gene at one end, perhaps through a read error. The rearrangement joins TRBV6-2 or TRBV6-3 to TRBJ2-1; a weak D match, TRBD1 (5 bases). There are 12 residues in the CDR3. CDR1 and CDR2 (germline): MNHEY, SVGEGT. This CDR3 is CASSPQGQERFF. DNA of the CDR3: TGTGCCAGCAGCCCTCAGGGTCAGGAGCGGTTCTTC.

This clonotype was seen repeatedly, ten times or more. This sequence joins TRBV2 and TRBJ2-7; a weak D match, TRBD1 (5 bases). The germline V gene has CDR1 SNHLY and CDR2 FYNNEI. Trimming took 5 bases from V and 2 from J, leaving 13 bases between them. CDR3 length: 14 amino acids. DNA of the CDR3: TGTGCCAGCAGTAGACAGAGAGGACCCTACGAGCAGTACTTC. Its protein is CASSRQRGPYEQYF.

This clonotype has ten or more counts. The V and J genes are TRBV12-3 or TRBV12-4 and TRBJ1-5; possibly TRBD1 for D (5 bases). Deletions cut 3 bases from V and 4 bases from J, with 16 bases between. CDR3 length: 16 residues. CDR3 residues: CASSFAGQGGNQPQHF. CDR3 coding DNA: TGTGCCAGCAGTTTCGCCGGCCAGGGTGGGAATCAGCCCCAGCATTTT.

This clonotype was seen at least ten times. The V call is TRBV2, the J call TRBJ1-2; 9 positions agree with TRBD1. Germline V gene sequence: CDR1 SNHLY, CDR2 FYNNEI. After removal of 7 bases from V and 13 bases from J, the junction contained 10 bases not matched to a gene. The CDR3 has 12 amino acids. CDR3 sequence: CASTPTGGHGTF. Here the CDR3 DNA reads TGTGCCAGCACCCCGACAGGGGGTCATGGCACCTTC.

V and J are TRBV6-1 and TRBJ1-2; 8 bases map to TRBD1. The CDR3 has 15 residues. V lost 6 bases and J lost 2; bases outside the gene matches: 8. From germline, CDR1 is MNHNS and CDR2 SASEGT. CDR3 sequence reads: CASSPPRQGNYGYTF. The CDR3 region has the DNA TGTGCCAGCAGCCCCCCGAGACAGGGGAACTATGGCTACACCTTC.

This clonotype was picked up many times. This chain uses TRBV7-9 with TRBJ2-7; maybe TRBD2 (5 bases). The CDR3 loop spans 14 amino acids. The V end was cut by 5 bases, the J end by 1 base, with 12 bases between. CDR1 SEHNR and CDR2 FQNEAQ come from the germline V gene (reference sequence). This chain's CDR3 is CASSPPGVSYEQYF. As DNA, the CDR3 is TGTGCCAGCAGCCCCCCCGGGGTATCCTACGAGCAGTACTTC.

The gene calls are TRBV6-6 and TRBJ2-5, with 9 bases aligning to TRBD1. Germline CDR1 reads MNHNY; CDR2 reads SVGAGI (reference sequence). The V segment lost 5 bases and the J segment 5 bases; nucleotides outside the gene matches: 6. CDR3 length equals 14 residues. The CDR3 DNA is TGTGCCAGCAGTCAAGAAGGGACAGGGGAGACCCAGTACTTC. It encodes CASSQEGTGETQYF.

This clonotype has a count of ten or more. The chain uses TRBV20-1 and TRBJ1-4; D not certain. The CDR3 contains 15 residues. The germline gives CDR1 DFQATT, CDR2 SNEGSKA (reference sequence). V lost 0 bases and J 4 bases, leaving 12 bases between the germline ends. The CDR3 protein is CSARDNGMDNEKLFF. The CDR3 DNA follows: TGCAGTGCTAGAGATAACGGCATGGATAATGAAAAACTGTTTTTT.

In this sample, this clonotype turned up many times. The chain couples TRBV2 to TRBJ1-5, with D maybe TRBD1 (5 bases). With 9 bases removed from V and 4 bases from J, the gap between germline ends came to 10 bases. CDR1 SNHLY and CDR2 FYNNEI come from the germline V gene. The CDR3 totals 12 residues. CDR3 region: CASAKGNQPQHF. The DNA for the CDR3 is TGTGCCAGTGCGAAGGGGAATCAGCCCCAGCATTTT.

This clonotype was counted many times. This chain links TRBV20-1 with TRBJ2-3; D is ambiguous. Germline V gene data show CDR1 as DFQATT and CDR2 as SNEGSKA (reference sequence). CDR3 length: 12 residues. V dropped 3 bases and J dropped 4 bases, with 8 bases sitting between them. The chain's CDR3 is CSASRSADTQYF. The CDR3 DNA reads TGCAGTGCTAGCAGGTCCGCAGATACGCAGTATTTT.

This clonotype was recorded at least ten times. Here the CDR3 reads CALAVGAYGYTF. As DNA, the CDR3 is TGTGCCCTCGCGGTGGGGGCTTATGGCTACACCTTC. V is TRBV30 and J is TRBJ1-2, with D perhaps matching TRBD1 (6 bases). The V gene lost 8 bases and the J gene lost 5 bases, with 15 bases spanning the gap. Looked up from germline, CDR1 is GTSNPN and CDR2 is SVGIG (reference sequence). The CDR3 totals 12 residues.

This clonotype was counted many times. The CDR3 sequence is CATSRGRVVSPLHF. CDR3 bases: TGTGCCACCTCACGGGGGAGGGTCGTTTCACCCCTCCACTTT. The rearrangement links TRBV24-1 to TRBJ1-6; D might be TRBD1 (5 bases). V lost 9 bases to trimming and J lost 9 bases, with 17 bases between them. The CDR3 has 14 amino acids. Germline V CDR1 and CDR2: KGHDR, SFDVKD.

The sample holds many counts of this clonotype. The chain has TRBV6-2 or TRBV6-3 and TRBJ2-7; 13 bases line up with TRBD2. The germline V gene has CDR1 MNHEY and CDR2 SVGEGT. The CDR3 loop spans 18 amino acids. Losses at the gene ends were 2 bases for V and 3 bases for J; bases not matched to a gene: 10. The CDR3 spells CASSYPTTSGGGHYEQYV. In DNA form, the CDR3 reads TGTGCCAGCAGTTACCCCACTACTAGCGGGGGGGGACACTACGAGCAGTACGTC.

This clonotype has at least ten counts. V usage is TRBV11-2 and J usage is TRBJ1-5; D is unclear. V lost 5 bases to trimming and J lost 3 bases, with 14 bases between them. CDR1 and CDR2 (germline): SGHAT, FQNNGV. The CDR3 is 15 amino acids. The CDR3 DNA follows: TGTGCCAGCAGCATCTCTAACAGCGCCAATCAGCCCCAGCATTTT. Its protein product is CASSISNSANQPQHF.

This clonotype was observed many times. The J gene is TRBJ1-2, the V gene TRBV20-1; 7 nucleotides line up with TRBD1. The germline gives CDR1 DFQATT, CDR2 SNEGSKA (reference sequence). This CDR3 is 15 amino acids long. J lost 6 bases, V lost 0 bases, and 10 bases had no gene match. In nucleotides, the CDR3 is TGCAGTGCTAGAGACGGGACAGAGCCTGCTAATGGCTACACCTTC. Translated: CSARDGTEPANGYTF.

About this clonotype itself: With a much larger clone just one base away, this may be a read error. The rearrangement uses TRBV6-1 and TRBJ1-2, with 8 bases lining up with TRBD1. CDR1 and CDR2 from the germline V gene are MNHNS and SASEGT. The CDR3 runs 13 residues. The CDR3 region is CASRPTGDVGYAF. The CDR3 coding sequence is TGTGCCAGCAGACCGACAGGGGATGTGGGCTACGCCTTC.

The chain is built from TRBV7-3 and TRBJ1-1; D is perhaps TRBD1 (5 bases). Per germline, CDR1 SGHTA and CDR2 FQGTGA. The CDR3 contains 16 residues. V dropped 8 bases and J dropped 0 bases, with 19 bases sitting between them. CDR3 sequence: CASSLGPGVVNTEAFF. CDR3 nucleotide sequence: TGTGCCAGCTCCCTAGGACCGGGGGTTGTGAACACTGAAGCTTTCTTT. Based on the CDR3 plus reference TRBV7-3 and TRBJ1-1, the full variable domain is GAGVSQTPSNKVTEKGKYVELRCDPISGHTALYWYRQSLGQGPEFLIYFQGTGAADDSGLPNDRFFAVRPEGSVSTLKIQRTERGDSAVYLCASSLGPGVVNTEAFFGQGTRLTVV.

J is TRBJ1-6 and V is TRBV30; D is unresolved. Trimming shortened V by 4 bases and J by 5 bases, and 9 bases separated the two germline ends. In germline, CDR1 is GTSNPN, CDR2 SVGIG (reference sequence). This CDR3 spans 13 amino acids. CDR3 nucleotides: TGTGCCTGGATGAGGTTGGATAATTCACCCCTCCACTTT. The encoded protein is CAWMRLDNSPLHF. The full variable domain, with the rest looked up from reference TRBV30 and TRBJ1-6, is SQTIHQWPATLVQPVGSPLSLECTVEGTSNPNLYWYRQAAGRGLQLLFYSVGIGQISSEVPQNLSASRPQDRQFILSSKKLLLSDSGFYLCAWMRLDNSPLHFGNGTRLTVT.

The chain couples TRBV9 to TRBJ1-4; no definite D call. The CDR3 is made up of 14 amino acids. From germline, CDR1 is SGDLS and CDR2 YYNGEE. V lost 0 bases and J lost 6, with 9 bases in between. This chain's CDR3 is CASSVGVRDEKLFF. CDR3 sequence (DNA): TGTGCCAGCAGCGTAGGTGTCCGGGATGAAAAACTGTTTTTT.